This record concerns one T cell receptor (beta chain) sequence. The target antigen is unknown. V lost 3 bases, J lost 6 bases, and 6 bases stayed unmatched. The CDR3 totals 14 residues. Germline lookup yields CDR1 SGHDN and CDR2 FVKESK. This specimen belongs to a study of shared clonotypes between healthy human individuals. The overall study: Plates per donor: three CD4 naive, three CD4 memory, two CD8 naive, one CD8 memory.

Regarding the study as a whole: Generation probabilities were higher for clonotypes shared across all four sorted-subset donors than for unshared ones. Represented diversity (both genetic and exposure-history) was limited by the small number of donors.

Replicate sorted-subset PCRs were loaded with around 220 ng DNA, 30,000 to 35,000 T cell genomes. Only in-frame clones appear in the TCRdb table, and some are missing; sequencing was by immunoSEQ multiplex PCR. The table records hundreds of thousands of clones, 55% to 85% of them present only once. The specimen sequenced was memory CD4+ T cells sorted from blood. Noted subset: CD45RA-negative fraction. This receptor was obtained from a woman aged 25 to 39 in good health. The chain carries TRBV14 and TRBJ1-2, with TRBD1 identical over 8 bases. CDR3 DNA sequence: TGTGCCAGCAGCCAGCTGCAGGGGGCGGATGGCTACACCTTC. Translated, it gives CASSQLQGADGYTF.